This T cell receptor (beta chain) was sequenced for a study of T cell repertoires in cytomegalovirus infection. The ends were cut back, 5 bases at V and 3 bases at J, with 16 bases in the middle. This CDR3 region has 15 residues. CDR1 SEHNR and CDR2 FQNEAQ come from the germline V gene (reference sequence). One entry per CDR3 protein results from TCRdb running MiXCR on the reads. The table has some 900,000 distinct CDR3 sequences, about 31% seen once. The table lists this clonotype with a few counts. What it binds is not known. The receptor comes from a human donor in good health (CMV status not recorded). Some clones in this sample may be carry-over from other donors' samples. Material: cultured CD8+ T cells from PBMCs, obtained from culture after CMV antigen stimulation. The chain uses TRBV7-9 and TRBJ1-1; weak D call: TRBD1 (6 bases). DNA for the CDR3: TGTGCCAGCAGCCCAAGGGGGGGAGGAGACACTGAAGCTTTCTTT. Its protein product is CASSPRGGGDTEAFF.